This T cell receptor beta chain was found in a study of cytomegalovirus exposure and HLA in healthy donors. Study information: Across around 400 genotyped donors, roughly 80% landed in the Caucasian-associated ancestry cluster. The study, taken as a whole, reports: Rarity held for most TCR sequences, but there were some public TCRs that occurred in many donors. Immune exposure was documented only through CMV serostatus.

The PCR had 60 Vbeta and 13 Jbeta primers. Repertoires were generated with immunoSEQ multiplex PCR, while TCRdb's copy carries only in-frame clones and drops some. The table for this sample gives 150,000 to 200,000 clones. After removal of 4 bases from V and 2 bases from J, the junction contained 7 bases not matched to a gene. In germline, CDR1 is SGDLS, CDR2 YYNGEE. The CDR3 is 16 residues long. Concerning this clone itself: Its matching antigen is unknown.

Input material: PBMCs. This TCR was recovered from a woman aged 18-30 years in good health and CMV-seropositive. The rearrangement joins TRBV9 to TRBJ2-2; 8 bases match TRBD2. The CDR3 nucleotides are TGTGCCAGCAGCAGAAGCGGGGGCCTAAACACCGGGGAGCTGTTTTTT. Translated: CASSRSGGLNTGELFF.